This entry describes one T cell receptor (beta chain). Antigen unknown. V lost 7 bases and J lost 4; bases outside the gene matches: 10. The CDR3 covers 15 residues. Per the germline V gene, CDR1 is MNHNY and CDR2 is SVGAGI (reference sequence). Time point denoted: roughly 9-day in vitro stimulation with candidate neoantigen peptide 5. PCR or immunohistochemistry showed mismatch repair deficiency in every enrolled patient. TCRs were sequenced from a few patients responding to pembrolizumab. This sample was included in a study of PD-1 blockade in mismatch repair-deficient tumors. Generated by immunoSEQ multiplex PCR, the TCRdb table keeps only in-frame clones and is missing some. The repertoire has fewer than 18,000 clones, about 80% of them found once; the top ten carry approximately 11%.

Sequences were derived from cells cultured in vitro, sampled from a patient treated with pembrolizumab. This TCR was recovered from an adult with mismatch repair-deficient cancer. The chain carries TRBV6-6 and TRBJ2-1; TRBD2 matches 7 bases. The CDR3 nucleotides read TGTGCCAGCATCTCCGGGGGAGCGGGGTACAATGAGCAGTTCTTC. Translating gives CASISGGAGYNEQFF.